This T cell receptor (beta chain) originates from a study of regulatory dendritic cells for organ transplantation. Points from the study as a whole: Regulatory dendritic cells appeared to expand memory CD8+ clones less than mature ones. Resting memory CD8+ T cells held the most alloreactive clonotypes. Memory CD8+ T cells were the most oligoclonal; naive cells were highly diverse.

Naive CD45RA+ and memory CD45RO+ CD4+ or CD8+ T cells were FACS-sorted. This CDR3 is 19 amino acids long. The ends were cut back, 2 bases at V and 3 bases at J, with 22 bases in the middle. Per germline, CDR1 KGHSH and CDR2 LQKENI. TCRdb's table, derived via immunoSEQ multiplex PCR, lists solely in-frame clones and lacks some. The sample consists of 25,000 to 35,000 clones, 80% to 85% of them appearing once. Comment on this clone: The antigen remains undetermined.

Sequenced input: naive CD4+ T cells from blood. Subset here: CD45RA+ naive T cells. The chain has TRBV18 and TRBJ2-2; the D gene is possibly TRBD1 (5 bases). This TCR was sampled from a human donor in good health. CDR3 loop: CASSPTSLRGAVYTGELFF. DNA for the CDR3: TGTGCCAGCTCACCAACATCTCTACGTGGGGCGGTGTACACCGGGGAGCTGTTTTTT.